Detailed here is one TCR beta chain. Its specificity is unknown. Produced via immunoSEQ multiplex PCR; TCRdb's table is partial and in-frame only. The sample has about 19,000 clones; over 80% are singletons. This sample is part of a study of T cells in localized non-small cell lung cancer. Study outcomes and limitations: Clonality of T cells reached its maximum in uninvolved adjacent lung, surpassing tumor. Patients showing higher blood T cell density tended to see longer overall survival.

The CDR3 extends over 13 amino acids. CDR1 is KGHSH and CDR2 is LQKENI in the germline V gene. V lost 1 base to trimming and J lost 4 bases, with 8 bases between them. This specimen consisted of peripheral blood, obtained before any cancer treatment. The TCR sequence derives from a male donor aged 60 or over with stage I squamous cell lung carcinoma. The chain carries TRBV18 and TRBJ2-7; D is perhaps TRBD2 (5 bases). This CDR3 reads CASSPLREYEQYF. As DNA, the CDR3 is TGTGCCAGCTCACCACTAAGGGAGTACGAGCAGTACTTC.